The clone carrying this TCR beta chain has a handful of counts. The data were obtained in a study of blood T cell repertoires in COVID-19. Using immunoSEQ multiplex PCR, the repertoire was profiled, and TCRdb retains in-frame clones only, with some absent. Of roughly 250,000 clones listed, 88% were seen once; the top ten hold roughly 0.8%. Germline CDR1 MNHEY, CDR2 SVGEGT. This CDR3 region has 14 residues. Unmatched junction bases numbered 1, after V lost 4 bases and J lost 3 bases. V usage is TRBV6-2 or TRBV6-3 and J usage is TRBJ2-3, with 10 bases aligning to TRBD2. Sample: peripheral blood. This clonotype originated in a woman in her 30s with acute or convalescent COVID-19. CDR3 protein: CASSWTSGTDTQYF. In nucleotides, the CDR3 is TGTGCCAGCAGTTGGACTAGCGGAACAGATACGCAGTATTTT.